Listed below are T cell receptor beta chains from one sample, sequenced in a study of CD8 T cells in ankylosing spondylitis. TCRdb passed the 5' RACE reads through MiXCR, listing each CDR3 protein once. The table lists roughly 370,000 distinct CDR3 sequences, under 25% of them singletons. The sequenced sample consisted of blood, either unsorted or a sorted T cell fraction (not recorded which). These receptors originate from a male donor with ankylosing spondylitis. Both conserved end residues are part of each CDR3. D genes are given only for firm matches. The size of a clone is reported for some rows only, either as once, few or many, or as a class for expanded clones.

D,size,J,V,DNA,CDR3
TRBD2,.,TRBJ2-1,TRBV11-3,TGTGCCAGCAGCTTAGGGACTAGCGACCGGCATGAGCAGTTCTTC,CASSLGTSDRHEQFF
TRBD2,.,TRBJ2-7,TRBV4-1,TGCGCCAGCAGCCAAGCTACTAGCGGCTACGAGCAGTACTTC,CASSQATSGYEQYF
.,few,TRBJ2-1,TRBV12-3/TRBV12-4,TGTGCCAGCATCCATGACTCCAATGAGCAGTTCTTC,CASIHDSNEQFF
.,few,TRBJ2-1,TRBV29-1,TGCAGCGGCACCTGGGGGACTGGGATATTGTATGGGCAGTTCTTC,CSGTWGTGILYGQFF
.,many,TRBJ2-2,TRBV5-1,TGCGCCAGCAGCCCACTAGGCCCTAGCACCGGGGAGCTGTTTTTT,CASSPLGPSTGELFF
.,.,TRBJ2-2,TRBV6-5,TGTGCCAGCAGTTCGGGTTGGAACACCGGGGAGCTGTTTTTT,CASSSGWNTGELFF
TRBD1,.,TRBJ2-1,TRBV11-2,TGTGCCAGCAGCTTAGATTACCGGACAGGCTCCCAAACCTCCTACAATGAGCAGTTCTTC,CASSLDYRTGSQTSYNEQFF
.,.,TRBJ1-6,TRBV20-1,TGCAGTGCCCAACCCCACATTCCTGATTCACCCCTCCACTTT,CSAQPHIPDSPLHF
TRBD2,.,TRBJ2-3,TRBV12-3/TRBV12-4,TGTGCCAGCAGTTTAGACGGTCTAGCGGGAGGCACGGGCACAGATACGCAGTATTTT,CASSLDGLAGGTGTDTQYF
.,few,TRBJ2-1,TRBV5-1,TGCGCCAGCAGCTTGGAGCCGGGGGGCGATGAGCAGTTCTTC,CASSLEPGGDEQFF
TRBD1,few,TRBJ2-3,TRBV28,TGTGCCACAGGACAGGGTTCTTCCCGCGCGCAGTATTTT,CATGQGSSRAQYF
.,.,TRBJ2-7,TRBV5-1,TGCGCCAGCAGCCCGGGACGAAACTCCTACGAGCAGTACTTC,CASSPGRNSYEQYF
.,.,TRBJ1-5,TRBV10-3,TGTGCCACCGGCAGGGCGGATCAGCCCCAGCATTTT,CATGRADQPQHF
TRBD2,.,TRBJ2-3,TRBV12-3/TRBV12-4,TGTGCCAGCAGTCGGTTTGGGATGACTAGCGGGAGGGCCCCCGATACGCAGTATTTT,CASSRFGMTSGRAPDTQYF
.,.,TRBJ2-7,TRBV6-6,TGTGCCAGCAGTTTAGCGATAGATAACGAGCAGTACTTC,CASSLAIDNEQYF
TRBD2,few,TRBJ2-1,TRBV4-1,TGCGCCAGCAGCCAACCCCCGGGACTAAATTACAATGAGCAGTTCTTC,CASSQPPGLNYNEQFF
.,.,TRBJ1-1,TRBV10-3,TGTGCCATCAGTGAGGCTATGAACACTGAAGCTTTCTTT,CAISEAMNTEAFF
TRBD1,few,TRBJ2-7,TRBV28,TGTGCCAGCAGGCTACAGGGGTACGAGCAGTACTTC,CASRLQGYEQYF
.,.,TRBJ2-1,TRBV19,TGTGCCAGTAGTAGGGCGCCGAGCTCCTACAATGAGCAGTTCTTC,CASSRAPSSYNEQFF
.,few,TRBJ2-7,TRBV28,TGTGCCAGCAAATCGGGAGCGATCTACGAGCAGTACTTC,CASKSGAIYEQYF
.,few,TRBJ2-7,TRBV6-1,TGTGCCAGCAGGGTAGTCCTGTCCGCCTACGAGCAGTACTTC,CASRVVLSAYEQYF
.,few,TRBJ2-7,TRBV7-9,TGTGCCAGCAGCGCTAAGGGGTGGTCCTACGAGCAGTACTTC,CASSAKGWSYEQYF
.,few,TRBJ2-1,TRBV20-1,TGCAGTGCTTCCCTGCCGGTGGGGCGGACCTCCTACAATGAGCAGTTCTTC,CSASLPVGRTSYNEQFF
TRBD2,.,TRBJ2-3,TRBV6-1,TGTGCCAGCAGTGAAGCGTGGGGAGGACTAGCGGGAGGAGATACGCAGTATTTT,CASSEAWGGLAGGDTQYF
.,.,TRBJ2-7,TRBV9,TGTGCCAGCAGCGTAGATCAGGGACCCTACGAGCAGTACTTC,CASSVDQGPYEQYF
TRBD1,.,TRBJ2-2,TRBV5-6,TGTGCCAGCAGCTCCCGACGCAGACAGGGGGTTGGCACCGGGGAGCTGTTTTTT,CASSSRRRQGVGTGELFF
.,many,TRBJ2-1,TRBV12-3/TRBV12-4,TGTGCCAGCAGTTTAGGGGTACACTCGATCGGGCAGTTCTTC,CASSLGVHSIGQFF
.,.,TRBJ2-7,TRBV29-1,TGCAGCGTTCTGGGGGGCAACTCCTACGAGCAGTACTTC,CSVLGGNSYEQYF
.,.,TRBJ1-4,TRBV14,TGTGCCAGCAGAAGCGGGGGGAGTGAAAAACTGTTTTTT,CASRSGGSEKLFF
.,.,TRBJ2-3,TRBV24-1,TGTGCCACCAGTGTGTCGGGGGCACCAGATACGCAGTATTTT,CATSVSGAPDTQYF
.,few,TRBJ1-3,TRBV10-3,TGTGCCATCAGTGACTCCCCCCTCAGGACCTCTGGAAACACCATATATTTT,CAISDSPLRTSGNTIYF
.,few,TRBJ2-1,TRBV28,TGTGCCAGCAGTTTGGAAGGCCGGGGGGAGCAGTTCTTC,CASSLEGRGEQFF
TRBD2,few,TRBJ2-3,TRBV28,TGTGCCAGCAGTTTATGGGTGGCGGGAGGGCCTACAGATACGCAGTATTTT,CASSLWVAGGPTDTQYF
TRBD2,.,TRBJ2-1,TRBV28,TGTGCCAGCAGTTTATCCCTATTAGGGACTAGCGGGAGTTTTGAGCAGTTCTTC,CASSLSLLGTSGSFEQFF
.,few,TRBJ2-5,TRBV7-2,TGTGCCAGCAGCTACGCCCCGTCCCAAGAGACCCAGTACTTC,CASSYAPSQETQYF
TRBD2,few,TRBJ2-3,TRBV10-1,TGCGCCAGCAGTGATAAGGGACTAGCGGTTCGTGGAGATACGCAGTATTTT,CASSDKGLAVRGDTQYF
.,.,TRBJ2-5,TRBV5-1,TGCGCCAGCACTATGGGACCTCAAGAGACCCAGTACTTC,CASTMGPQETQYF
.,once,TRBJ2-7,TRBV3-1,TGTGCCAGCAGCCAGAGCCCCTACGAGCAGTACTTC,CASSQSPYEQYF
TRBD2,.,TRBJ2-5,TRBV3-1,TGTGCCAGCAGCCAAGGACGAGGGCGGGAGGGAGGAGAGACCCAGTACTTC,CASSQGRGREGGETQYF
.,.,TRBJ1-5,TRBV28,TGTGCCAGCAGTTTGGTCCCTAGGAGCCATCAGCCCCAGCATTTT,CASSLVPRSHQPQHF
.,few,TRBJ2-1,TRBV11-3,TGTGCCAGCAGCTCTCGGCAGGGCTCAGGTGATGAGCAGTTCTTC,CASSSRQGSGDEQFF
TRBD1,.,TRBJ2-5,TRBV29-1,TGCAGCGTTCGGACAGGAGAAGAGACCCAGTACTTC,CSVRTGEETQYF